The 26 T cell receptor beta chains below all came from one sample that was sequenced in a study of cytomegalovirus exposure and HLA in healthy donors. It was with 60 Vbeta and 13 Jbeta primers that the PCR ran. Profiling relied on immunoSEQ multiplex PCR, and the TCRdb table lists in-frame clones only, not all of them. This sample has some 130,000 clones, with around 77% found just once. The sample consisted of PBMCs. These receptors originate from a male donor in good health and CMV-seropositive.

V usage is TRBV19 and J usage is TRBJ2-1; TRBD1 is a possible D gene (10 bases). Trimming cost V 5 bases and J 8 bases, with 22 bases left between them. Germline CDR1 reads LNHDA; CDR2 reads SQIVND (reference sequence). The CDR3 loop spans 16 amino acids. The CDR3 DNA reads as TGTGCCAGTAGTCTTAGACAGGGGGCGGGAGGGGATGAGCAGTTCTTC. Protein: CASSLRQGAGGDEQFF.

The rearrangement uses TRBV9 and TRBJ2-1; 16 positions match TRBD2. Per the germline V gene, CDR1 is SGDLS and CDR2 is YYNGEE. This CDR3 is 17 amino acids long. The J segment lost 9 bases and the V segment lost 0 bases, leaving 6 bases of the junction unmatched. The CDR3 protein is CASSVAGTSGRAGEQFF. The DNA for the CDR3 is TGTGCCAGCAGCGTAGCGGGGACTAGCGGGAGGGCCGGTGAGCAGTTCTTC.

CDR3 region: CAISTSSSEQFF. The CDR3 DNA follows: TGTGCCATCAGTACTAGTTCCAGTGAGCAGTTCTTC. The chain recombines TRBV10-3 with TRBJ2-1, with D maybe TRBD2 (5 bases). Trimming pared 5 bases from V and 9 bases from J, leaving 11 bases between. The CDR3 runs 12 residues. Germline V gives CDR1 ENHRY, CDR2 SYGVKD.

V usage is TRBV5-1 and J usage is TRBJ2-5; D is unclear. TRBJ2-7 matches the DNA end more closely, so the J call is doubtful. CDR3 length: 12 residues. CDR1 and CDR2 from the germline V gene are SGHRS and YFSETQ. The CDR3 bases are TGCGCCAGCAGCTTACCCACTTACGAGCAGTACTTC. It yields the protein CASSLPTYEQYF.

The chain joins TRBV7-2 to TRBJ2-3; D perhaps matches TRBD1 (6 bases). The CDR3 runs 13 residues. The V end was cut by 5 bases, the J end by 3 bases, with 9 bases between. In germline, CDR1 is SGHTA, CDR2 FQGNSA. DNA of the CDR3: TGTGCCAGCAGCAGGCAGGGGACAGATACGCAGTATTTT. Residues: CASSRQGTDTQYF.

The CDR3 DNA follows: TGTGCCAGCAGCCCGGGGGTACAGGCCAAAAACATTCAGTACTTC. It codes for CASSPGVQAKNIQYF. The V and J genes are TRBV6-5 and TRBJ2-4; weak D call: TRBD2 (6 bases). This CDR3 spans 15 amino acids. Germline V gene sequence: CDR1 MNHEY, CDR2 SVGAGI. V shed 6 bases and J shed 1 base, with 13 bases lying between them.

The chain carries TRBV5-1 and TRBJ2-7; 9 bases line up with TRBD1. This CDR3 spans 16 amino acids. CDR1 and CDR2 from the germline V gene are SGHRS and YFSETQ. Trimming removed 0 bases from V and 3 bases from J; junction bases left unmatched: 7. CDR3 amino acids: CASSLAGGQGFYEQYF. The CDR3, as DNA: TGCGCCAGCAGCTTGGCGGGCGGACAGGGGTTCTACGAGCAGTACTTC. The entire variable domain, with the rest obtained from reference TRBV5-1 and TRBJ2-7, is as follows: KAGVTQTPRYLIKTRGQQVTLSCSPISGHRSVSWYQQTPGQGLQFLFEYFSETQRNKGNFPGRFSGRQFSNSRSEMNVSTLELGDSALYLCASSLAGGQGFYEQYFGPGTRLTVT.

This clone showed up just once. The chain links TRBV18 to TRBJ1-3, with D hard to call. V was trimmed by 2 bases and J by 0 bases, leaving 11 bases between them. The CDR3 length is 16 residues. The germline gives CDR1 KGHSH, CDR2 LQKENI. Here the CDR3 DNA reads TGTGCCAGCTCACCAACCCGGGATAACTCTGGAAACACCATATATTTT. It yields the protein CASSPTRDNSGNTIYF. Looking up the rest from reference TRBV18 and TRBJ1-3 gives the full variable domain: NAGVMQNPRHLVRRRGQEARLRCSPMKGHSHVYWYRQLPEEGLKFMVYLQKENIIDESGMPKERFSAEFPKEGPSILRIQQVVRGDSAAYFCASSPTRDNSGNTIYFGEGSWLTVV.

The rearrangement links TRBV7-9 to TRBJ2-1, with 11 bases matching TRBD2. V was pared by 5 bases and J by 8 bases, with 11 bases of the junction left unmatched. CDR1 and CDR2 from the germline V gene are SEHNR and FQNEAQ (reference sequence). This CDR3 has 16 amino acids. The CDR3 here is CASSLRLAGLVDEQFF. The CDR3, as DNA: TGTGCCAGCAGCCTAAGACTAGCGGGACTGGTGGATGAGCAGTTCTTC.

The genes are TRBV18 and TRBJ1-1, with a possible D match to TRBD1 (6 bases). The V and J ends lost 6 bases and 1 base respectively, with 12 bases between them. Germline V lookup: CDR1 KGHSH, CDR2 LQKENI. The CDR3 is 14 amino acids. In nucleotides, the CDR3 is TGTGCCAGCTCTTCCGGGGGGGCGAACACTGAAGCTTTCTTT. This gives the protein CASSSGGANTEAFF.

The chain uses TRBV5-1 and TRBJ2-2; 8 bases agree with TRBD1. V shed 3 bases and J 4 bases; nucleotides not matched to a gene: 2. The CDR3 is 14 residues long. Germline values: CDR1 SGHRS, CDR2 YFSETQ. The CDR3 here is CASSYTGGTGELFF. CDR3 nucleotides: TGCGCCAGCAGCTACACAGGGGGCACCGGGGAGCTGTTTTTT.

CDR3 sequence (DNA): TGCAGCACTTGGACAGGGGACACTGAAGCTTTCTTT. Translating gives CSTWTGDTEAFF. This chain joins TRBV29-1 and TRBJ1-1; 9 bases are a match to TRBD1. V was pared by 8 bases and J by 3 bases, with 4 bases of the junction left unmatched. This CDR3 has 12 amino acids. The germline CDR1 and CDR2 sequences are SQVTM and ANQGSEA.

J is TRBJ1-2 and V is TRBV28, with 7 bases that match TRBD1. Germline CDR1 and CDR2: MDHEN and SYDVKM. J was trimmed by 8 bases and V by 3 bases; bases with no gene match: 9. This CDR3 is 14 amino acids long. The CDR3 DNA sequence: TGTGCCAGCAGTTTGAGCGACAGGGTGAAGGGCTACACCTTC. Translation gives CASSLSDRVKGYTF.

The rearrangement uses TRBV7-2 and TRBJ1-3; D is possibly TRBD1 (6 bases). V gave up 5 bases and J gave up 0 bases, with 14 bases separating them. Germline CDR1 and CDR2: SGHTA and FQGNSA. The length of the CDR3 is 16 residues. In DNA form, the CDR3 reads TGTGCCAGCAGCCTACAGGGTCGAATCTCTGGAAACACCATATATTTT. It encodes CASSLQGRISGNTIYF.

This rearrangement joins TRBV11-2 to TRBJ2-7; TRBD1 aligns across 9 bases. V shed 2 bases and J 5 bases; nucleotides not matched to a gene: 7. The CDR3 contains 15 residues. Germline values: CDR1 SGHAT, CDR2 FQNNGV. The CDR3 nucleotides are TGTGCCAGCAGCTTAACGGTTGGGACAGGGAACGAGCAGTACTTC. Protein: CASSLTVGTGNEQYF.

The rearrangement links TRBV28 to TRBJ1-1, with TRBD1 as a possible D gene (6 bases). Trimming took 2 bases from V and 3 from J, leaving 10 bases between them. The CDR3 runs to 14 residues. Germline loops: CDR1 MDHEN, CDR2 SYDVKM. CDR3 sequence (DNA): TGTGCCAGCAGTTTACCAGGGGCTGACACTGAAGCTTTCTTT. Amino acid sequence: CASSLPGADTEAFF.

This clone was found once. The CDR3 is CASSLARWTAHTF. CDR3 coding DNA: TGTGCCAGCAGCTTGGCGAGGTGGACAGCGCACACCTTC. The chain recombines TRBV5-8 with TRBJ1-2; maybe TRBD1 (6 bases). In germline, CDR1 is SGHTS, CDR2 YDEGEE. The CDR3 is 13 amino acids. The V gene lost 0 bases and the J gene lost 12 bases, with 15 bases spanning the gap.

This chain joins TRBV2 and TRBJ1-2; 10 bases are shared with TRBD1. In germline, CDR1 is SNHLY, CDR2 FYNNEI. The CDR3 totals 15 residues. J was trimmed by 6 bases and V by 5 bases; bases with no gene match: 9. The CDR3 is CASSWVDRGRNGYTF. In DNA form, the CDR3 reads TGTGCCAGCAGTTGGGTGGACAGGGGGAGGAATGGCTACACCTTC. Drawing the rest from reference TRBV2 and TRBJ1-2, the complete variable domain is EPEVTQTPSHQVTQMGQEVILRCVPISNHLYFYWYRQILGQKVEFLVSFYNNEISEKSEIFDDQFSVERPDGSNFTLKIRSTKLEDSAMYFCASSWVDRGRNGYTFGSGTRLTVV.

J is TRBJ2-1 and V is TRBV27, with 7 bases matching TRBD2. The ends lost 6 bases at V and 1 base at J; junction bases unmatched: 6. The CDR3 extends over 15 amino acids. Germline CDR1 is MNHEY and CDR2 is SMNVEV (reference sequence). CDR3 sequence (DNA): TGTGCCAGCAGATTAGCGGGCTCTTCCTACAATGAGCAGTTCTTC. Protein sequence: CASRLAGSSYNEQFF.

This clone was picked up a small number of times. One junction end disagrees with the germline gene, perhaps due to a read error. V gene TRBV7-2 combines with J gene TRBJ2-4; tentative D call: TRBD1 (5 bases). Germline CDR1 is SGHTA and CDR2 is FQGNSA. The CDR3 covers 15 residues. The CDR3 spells CASSLGQGAKNSQYF. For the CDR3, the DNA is TGTGCCAGCAGCTTAGGCCAAGGGGCCAAAAACAGTCAGTACTTC.

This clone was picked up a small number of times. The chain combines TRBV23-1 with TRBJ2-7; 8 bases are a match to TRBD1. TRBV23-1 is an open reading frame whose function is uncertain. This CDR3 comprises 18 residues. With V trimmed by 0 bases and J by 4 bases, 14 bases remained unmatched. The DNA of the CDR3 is TGCGCCAGCAGTCAATCGGCGGGTGGCAGGGGGCCTGCTTACGAGCAGTACTTC. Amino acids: CASSQSAGGRGPAYEQYF.

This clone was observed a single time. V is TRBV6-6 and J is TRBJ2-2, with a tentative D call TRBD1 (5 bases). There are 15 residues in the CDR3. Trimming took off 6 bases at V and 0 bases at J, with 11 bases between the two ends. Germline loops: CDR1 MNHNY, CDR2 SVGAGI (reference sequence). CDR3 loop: CASSMQGTNTGELFF. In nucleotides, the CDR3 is TGTGCCAGCAGCATGCAGGGCACGAACACCGGGGAGCTGTTTTTT.

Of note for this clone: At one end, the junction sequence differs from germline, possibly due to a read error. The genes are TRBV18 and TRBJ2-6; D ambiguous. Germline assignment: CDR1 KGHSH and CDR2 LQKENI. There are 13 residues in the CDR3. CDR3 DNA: TGTGCCAGCTCACCCCGAGAGGCCAACGGCCTGACTTTC. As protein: CASSPREANGLTF.

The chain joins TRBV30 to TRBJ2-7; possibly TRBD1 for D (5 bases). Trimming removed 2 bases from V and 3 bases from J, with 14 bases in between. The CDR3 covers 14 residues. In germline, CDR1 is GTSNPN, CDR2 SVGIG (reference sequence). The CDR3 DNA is TGTGCCTGGAGTCCTTCAGGGTTTCTCTACGAGCAGTACTTC. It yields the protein CAWSPSGFLYEQYF.

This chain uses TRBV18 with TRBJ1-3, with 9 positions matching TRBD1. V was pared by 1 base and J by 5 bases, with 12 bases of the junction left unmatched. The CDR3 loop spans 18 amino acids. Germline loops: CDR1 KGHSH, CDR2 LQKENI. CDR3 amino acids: CASSPLSGQGSSRNTIYF. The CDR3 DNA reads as TGTGCCAGCTCACCACTCTCGGGACAGGGATCGTCCCGAAACACCATATATTTT.

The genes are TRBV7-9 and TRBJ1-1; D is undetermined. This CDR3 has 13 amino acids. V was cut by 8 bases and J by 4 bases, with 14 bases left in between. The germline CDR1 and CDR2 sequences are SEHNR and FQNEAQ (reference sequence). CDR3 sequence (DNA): TGTGCCAGCCAAAGGAGTGGGAGCACTGAAGCTTTCTTT. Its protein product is CASQRSGSTEAFF.